This T cell receptor beta chain comes out of a study of T cell repertoires in aging, cancer and after chemotherapy (dated by TCRdb to about 2019). About the study as a whole: Donors were distributed across six age groups ranging from 30 or younger to 70 or older, with at least three individuals included per group. In the solid tumor group, paired pre- and post-chemotherapy samples were obtained from brain tumor (glioblastoma) patients receiving temozolomide-based therapy. Several million TCR reads were contained in the full dataset. The study profiled peripheral blood TCR beta repertoires from healthy donors and cancer patients to examine immunoaging and T cell reconstitution after chemotherapy. Alongside 95 healthy donors serving as a reference group, the cohort included some 220 cancer patients, of whom 90 to 94 had hematological cancers and 124 had solid cancers. What the authors observed across the whole study: The authors noted that the repertoire data do not allow conclusions about immunological memory after chemotherapy. Median generation probability increased over the chemotherapy interval in both cancer cohorts, suggesting repertoire reconstitution through rebound thymic output. In healthy donors, the drop in TCR diversity with age came mainly from a loss of richness, whereas in cancer patients a loss of evenness also played a part. Untreated patients with hematological or solid cancers showed significantly lower blood TCR diversity and higher clonality than age-matched healthy donors.

Rearranged TRB sequences spanning V, D and J segments were amplified in a multiplex touch-down PCR with a mixed TRB-A/B primer pool. Illumina adapters and sample indices were attached to the amplicons through two consecutive PCR reactions run with Phusion HS II polymerase. Amplicons were gel-purified with the NucleoSpin Gel and PCR Clean-up kit, then checked with Qubit and an Agilent 2100 Bioanalyzer. Sequencing of libraries was carried out on an Illumina MiSeq in 600-cycle, single-indexed, paired-end runs. In the authors' own workflow: Processing of the TRB sequences was carried out with MiXCR versions 2.12 and 3.0.5. Each unique CDR3 nucleotide sequence was counted as one clone, and only productive sequences with at least two reads were retained. The repertoire metrics were Shannon diversity, evenness, clonality (calculated as one minus evenness), and diversity profiles parameterized by alpha from 0 to 5. The IGoR algorithm was used to compute generation probabilities of clones in paired pre- and post-chemotherapy samples. Using fastp trimming at Q25 and MiXCR clonotype assembly, TCRdb reanalyzed the public sequencing data and kept in-frame beta chains. One record per CDR3 amino acid sequence lists the most common genes and DNA. The V and J calls here are based on TCRdb, not the publication. The sample records about 4,500 distinct CDR3 sequences, 40% of which are singletons. Roughly 60% of the sample rests with the top ten.

V lost 4 bases and J lost 5 bases; the stretch between them is 13 bases long. Including the terminal cysteine and phenylalanine, the CDR3 comprises 13 residues. CDR3 DNA is the only sequence kept; it has 39 bases, read in frame from the first base. CDR1 SQVTM and CDR2 ANQGSEA are derived from the germline V gene. A word on this clonotype: The antigen it binds to is not known. Nothing much larger sits one base from this clone, and base qualities are not available.

TCR beta rearrangements were amplified from genomic DNA extracted from peripheral blood rather than from sorted cells or RNA. The source material was blood. The V gene is TRBV29-1 and the J gene is TRBJ2-3; the best D guess is TRBD2, with 6 bases matching. The TCR sequence derives from a human donor with a solid tumor. CDR3 sequence: CSVGGGREDTQYF. The DNA sequence is TGCAGCGTTGGGGGAGGCAGGGAAGATACGCAGTATTTT.